These 14 T cell receptor beta chains share one sample of origin, sequenced in a study of blood T cells in healthy people across ages (dated by TCRdb to about 2015). Receptors were amplified or captured by 5' RACE. Reads for this sample came from an Illumina HiSeq 2500. A second PCR of about 7 to 12 cycles was run with a J-beta primer mix and a sample-barcoded 5' primer. The public reads were reprocessed in TCRdb via fastp at Q25 and MiXCR, keeping in-frame beta chains. Each entry merges the rows of one CDR3 protein and shows their most common DNA and genes. Within this sample are just over 800,000 distinct CDR3 sequences, with approximately 67% of them counted one time only. 25% to 35% of the sample comes from the top ten. Sequencing was done on a sample of blood. These receptors all come from a man aged 25-40 years in good health.

The CDR3 spells CASSLVSGGGADTQYF. In DNA, the CDR3 is TGTGCCAGCAGCTTAGTTAGCGGGGGGGGAGCTGATACGCAGTACTTC. The chain has TRBV7-8 and TRBJ2-5, with TRBD2 matching 11 bases. V dropped 1 base and J dropped 11; count of bases not matched to a gene: 12. Germline CDR1 is SGHVS and CDR2 is FQNEAQ. The CDR3 length is 16 residues.

The chain combines TRBV5-5 with TRBJ1-6; 9 nucleotides agree with TRBD1. This CDR3 spans 16 amino acids. The germline CDR1 and CDR2 sequences are SGHKS and YYEKEE (reference sequence). J gave up 7 bases and V 6 bases, and 11 bases lay outside the gene matches. CDR3 nucleotides: TGTGCCAGCACATTGTACCGGGACAGGGTAAATTCACCCCTCCACTTT. Translated: CASTLYRDRVNSPLHF.

This rearrangement joins TRBV7-9 to TRBJ1-1; D is uncertain. Trimming removed 5 bases at V and 7 bases at J, with 11 bases between. Per the germline V gene, CDR1 is SEHNR and CDR2 is FQNEAQ (reference sequence). The CDR3 spans 12 residues. In DNA, the CDR3 is TGTGCCAGCAGCCCCCGACCGGGTGAAGCTTTCTTT. Translated: CASSPRPGEAFF.

This sequence joins TRBV7-9 and TRBJ2-5; D is uncertain. This CDR3 contains 13 residues. CDR1 is SEHNR, CDR2 FQNEAQ, per germline (reference sequence). Trimming cost V 4 bases and J 4 bases, with 10 bases left between them. The CDR3 region is CASSCYLTETQYF. For the CDR3, the DNA is TGTGCCAGCAGCTGCTACCTAACAGAGACCCAGTACTTC.

The chain links TRBV2 to TRBJ2-1, with D uncertain. The CDR3 totals 14 residues. Germline CDR1 SNHLY, CDR2 FYNNEI. V lost 1 base, J lost 8 bases, and 12 bases lay in between. The CDR3 region has the DNA TGTGCCAGCAGTGAAGTGAGTCCCGTGGATGAGCAGTTCTTC. Translating it yields CASSEVSPVDEQFF. Combining the CDR3 with reference TRBV2 and TRBJ2-1 gives the whole variable domain EPEVTQTPSHQVTQMGQEVILRCVPISNHLYFYWYRQILGQKVEFLVSFYNNEISEKSEIFDDQFSVERPDGSNFTLKIRSTKLEDSAMYFCASSEVSPVDEQFFGPGTRLTVL.

This clonotype showed up just a few times. The chain has TRBV14 and TRBJ2-5; D perhaps matches TRBD1 (6 bases). The V end was cut by 4 bases, the J end by 7 bases, with 10 bases between. The CDR3 extends over 12 amino acids. The germline V gene has CDR1 SGHDN and CDR2 FVKESK. The CDR3 protein is CASSPTGVTQYF. DNA for the CDR3: TGTGCCAGCAGCCCGACAGGAGTGACCCAGTACTTC.

The chain links TRBV6-6 to TRBJ1-1; a weak D match, TRBD1 (5 bases). Germline CDR1 is MNHNY and CDR2 is SVGAGI (reference sequence). The V end lost 6 bases, the J end lost 7 bases, and 21 bases lay between the germline ends. The CDR3 is 15 residues long. In DNA form, the CDR3 reads TGTGCCAGCAGCCACCTAGGGACGGAAGAAGTTGAAGCTTTCTTT. Protein product: CASSHLGTEEVEAFF.

This chain uses TRBV7-9 with TRBJ2-1, with 11 positions matching TRBD2. The CDR3 is 16 amino acids. V lost 4 bases, J lost 6 bases, and 8 bases stayed unmatched. Germline V gene sequence: CDR1 SEHNR, CDR2 FQNEAQ (reference sequence). The CDR3 reads CASSSPSGGIPNEQFF. CDR3 DNA sequence: TGTGCCAGCAGCTCCCCTAGCGGGGGGATCCCCAATGAGCAGTTCTTC. Complete variable domain (other parts from reference TRBV7-9 and TRBJ2-1): DTGVSQNPRHKITKRGQNVTFRCDPISEHNRLYWYRQTLGQGPEFLTYFQNEAQLEKSRLLSDRFSAERPKGSFSTLEIQRTEQGDSAMYLCASSSPSGGIPNEQFFGPGTRLTVL.

This rearrangement joins TRBV10-3 to TRBJ2-7, with TRBD1 matching 9 bases. The closer fit of TRBJ2-5 to the DNA end suggests the J call may be wrong. Germline CDR1 is ENHRY and CDR2 is SYGVKD. The CDR3 loop spans 14 amino acids. CDR3 nucleotides: TGTGCCATCAGTGCAAGACAGGGGGTAGAGACCCAGTACTTC. Its translation is CAISARQGVETQYF.

This chain connects TRBV20-1 to TRBJ1-1; TRBD1 agrees at 12 bases. The germline CDR1 and CDR2 sequences are DFQATT and SNEGSKA (reference sequence). The CDR3 length is 19 residues. Trimming took 0 bases from V and 1 from J; bases not matched to a gene: 12. Here the CDR3 DNA reads TGCAGTGCTAGAGATAGGGGGGGGACAGGGGGCCTCTCGAACACTGAAGCTTTCTTT. Protein sequence: CSARDRGGTGGLSNTEAFF.

The chain combines TRBV9 with TRBJ2-5, with TRBD2 as a possible D gene (6 bases). The CDR3 consists of 16 residues. Between the trimmed V and J ends, which lost 6 bases and 4 bases, there was a span of 22 bases. Germline CDR1 and CDR2: SGDLS and YYNGEE. The CDR3, as DNA: TGTGCCAGCACCGAAAGTTGGGGAGGCCAGGGAGAGACCCAGTACTTC. Amino acid sequence: CASTESWGGQGETQYF.

The chain carries TRBV20-1 and TRBJ1-5; 10 bases are a match to TRBD1. Germline values: CDR1 DFQATT, CDR2 SNEGSKA (reference sequence). The CDR3 length is 13 residues. The junction had 5 bases not matched to a gene; V was cut back by 5 bases and J by 7 bases. The CDR3 is CSAGRTGGQPQHF. CDR3 sequence (DNA): TGCAGTGCTGGTCGGACAGGGGGACAGCCCCAGCATTTT.

The chain links TRBV30 to TRBJ2-3; tentatively, D is TRBD2 (6 bases). The CDR3 has 15 residues. CDR1 and CDR2 from the germline V gene are GTSNPN and SVGIG (reference sequence). V lost 3 bases to trimming and J lost 10 bases, with 23 bases between them. The DNA for the CDR3 is TGTGCCTGGAGGGACGGCCCCGGGGGAGATAGGGCGCAGTATTTT. Its translation is CAWRDGPGGDRAQYF.

This clonotype turned up a few times. The chain joins TRBV7-3 to TRBJ2-7; D not resolved. CDR3 size: 14 residues. CDR1 is SGHTA, CDR2 FQGTGA, per germline. V lost 1 base and J lost 1, with 8 bases in between. CDR3 protein: CASSLSSASYEQYF. Here the CDR3 DNA reads TGTGCCAGCAGCTTAAGTTCAGCATCCTACGAGCAGTACTTC.